These 24 T cell receptor beta chains were all obtained from the same sample, sequenced in a study of blood T cells in healthy people across ages. For the second PCR, which ran for roughly 6 to 11 cycles, a sample-barcoded 5' primer and a J-beta primer mix were used. TCRdb redid the calling of the 5' RACE reads with MiXCR, one entry per CDR3 protein. The repertoire holds roughly 1,300,000 distinct CDR3 sequences, approximately 59% seen once, with 6.5% to 8% in the top ten. Sequenced sample: blood. The receptor set was obtained from a man between 18 and 35 years old in good health.

In its sample, this clonotype was seen a few times. This chain uses TRBV12-3 or TRBV12-4 with TRBJ2-1; 7 bases agree with TRBD1. V lost 1 base, J lost 6 bases, and 3 bases stayed unmatched. The CDR3 covers 14 residues. The CDR3 spells CASSLVWDSNEQFF. CDR3 DNA sequence: TGTGCCAGCAGTTTAGTTTGGGACAGCAATGAGCAGTTCTTC.

This clonotype was seen once. The chain joins TRBV3-1 to TRBJ1-2; the D is unclear. Trimming cost V 0 bases and J 8 bases, with 4 bases left between them. This CDR3 has 11 amino acids. Germline V gives CDR1 LGHDT, CDR2 YNNKEL (reference sequence). CDR3 region: CASSQEEGYTF. CDR3 nucleotide sequence: TGTGCCAGCAGCCAAGAAGAGGGCTACACCTTC.

The rearrangement links TRBV9 to TRBJ2-4, with 7 bases lining up with TRBD1. After removal of 0 bases from V and 8 bases from J, the junction contained 11 bases not matched to a gene. Germline V lookup: CDR1 SGDLS, CDR2 YYNGEE. The CDR3 covers 16 residues. CDR3 loop: CASSVALGQGVDIQYF. CDR3 nucleotide sequence: TGTGCCAGCAGCGTAGCTCTAGGGCAGGGGGTTGACATTCAGTACTTC.

J is TRBJ2-5 and V is TRBV28, with D perhaps matching TRBD2 (5 bases). The DNA end lines up better with TRBJ2-7; the J call may be wrong. The CDR3 runs 15 residues. Germline CDR1 and CDR2: MDHEN and SYDVKM. Here the CDR3 DNA reads TGTGCCAGCAGTTTAAGCGGACCGCACCGCTACGAGCAGTACTTC. Its protein product is CASSLSGPHRYEQYF.

The V and J genes are TRBV20-1 and TRBJ2-7, with D possibly being TRBD1 or TRBD2 (5 bases each). CDR1 is DFQATT and CDR2 is SNEGSKA in the germline V gene (reference sequence). V was cut by 5 bases and J by 2 bases, with 13 bases left in between. The CDR3 runs to 13 residues. CDR3 nucleotide sequence: TGCAGTGCTCCCCCCGGGGCGGCCTACGAGCAGTACTTC. It is translated as CSAPPGAAYEQYF.

The CDR3: CASSLEGLAFDEQFF. The CDR3 nucleotides read TGTGCCAGCAGTTTAGAGGGACTAGCGTTCGATGAGCAGTTCTTC. This chain joins TRBV12-3 or TRBV12-4 and TRBJ2-1, with TRBD2 identical over 10 bases. The CDR3 is 15 amino acids. V lost 1 base to trimming and J lost 8 bases; unmatched junction nucleotides: 5.

This clonotype was counted only a few times. V gene TRBV12-3 or TRBV12-4 combines with J gene TRBJ1-2, with 7 nucleotides matching TRBD1. The V gene end was trimmed by 6 bases and the J gene end by 7 bases; junction bases not matched to a gene: 8. The CDR3 spans 13 residues. The CDR3 sequence: CASRRDSLGGYTF. DNA for the CDR3: TGTGCCAGCAGAAGGGACAGCCTAGGTGGCTACACCTTC.

The rearrangement joins TRBV10-3 to TRBJ1-2, with 10 bases that match TRBD1. CDR3 length: 13 amino acids. V trimming: 8 bases; J trimming: 6 bases; junction bases outside the gene matches: 6. Germline V gene data show CDR1 as ENHRY and CDR2 as SYGVKD. The CDR3, as DNA: TGTGCCATCCGGGACAGGGGCTATAATGGCTACACCTTC. Protein sequence: CAIRDRGYNGYTF.

Concerning this clonotype: At one of its ends the junction is not consistent with the germline gene, which may arise from a read error. The CDR3 DNA reads as TGTGCCAGCAGGGAAGCGGAGCGCGGCACAGATACGCAGTATTTT. Residues: CASREAERGTDTQYF. The chain combines TRBV6-1 with TRBJ2-3; D perhaps matches TRBD2 (5 bases). There are 15 residues in the CDR3. From germline, CDR1 is MNHNS and CDR2 SASEGT.

In this sample, this clonotype turned up a few times. The J gene is TRBJ2-7, the V gene TRBV7-9; D gene ambiguous. V was trimmed by 6 bases and J by 3 bases, leaving 9 bases between them. The germline CDR1 and CDR2 sequences are SEHNR and FQNEAQ (reference sequence). The CDR3 runs to 12 residues. The DNA of the CDR3 is TGTGCCAGCAGTGGGTGGCACTACGAGCAGTACTTC. Its protein product is CASSGWHYEQYF.

This clonotype appeared a single time. V usage is TRBV11-2 and J usage is TRBJ2-5, with a possible D match to TRBD1 (5 bases). V was clipped by 1 base and J by 5 bases, with 14 bases between them. Germline CDR1 reads SGHAT; CDR2 reads FQNNGV. The CDR3 is 15 amino acids. Here the CDR3 reads CASSLVGTGPETQYF. The CDR3 DNA reads TGTGCCAGCAGCTTAGTTGGTACAGGTCCGGAGACCCAGTACTTC.

This chain joins TRBV29-1 and TRBJ2-7; 10 nucleotides agree with TRBD1. With V trimmed by 7 bases and J by 2 bases, 5 bases remained unmatched. The germline gives CDR1 SQVTM, CDR2 ANQGSEA. The CDR3 has 13 amino acids. The CDR3 DNA reads TGCAGCGCCGAGGGGACAGGGGCCTACGAGCAGTACTTC. Its translation is CSAEGTGAYEQYF.

The gene calls are TRBV3-1 and TRBJ2-1; 7 nucleotides line up with TRBD1. Germline values: CDR1 LGHDT, CDR2 YNNKEL (reference sequence). The V and J ends lost 4 bases and 8 bases, in that order; junction bases with no gene match: 5. The CDR3 totals 13 residues. CDR3 DNA: TGTGCCAGCAGCCCCACAGGGGCCGATGAGCAGTTCTTC. Translated: CASSPTGADEQFF.

This clonotype showed up just a few times. Mismatch with germline at one junction end may stem from a read error. V is TRBV5-1 and J is TRBJ1-1; TRBD1 matches at 9 bases. The CDR3 is made up of 14 amino acids. CDR1 is SGHRS, CDR2 YFSETQ, per germline. CDR3 residues: CASSRPGQGTEAFF. DNA of the CDR3: TGTGCCAGCAGCCGACCGGGACAGGGCACTGAAGCTTTCTTT.

The J gene is TRBJ2-1, the V gene TRBV30; the match to TRBD2 covers 7 bases. CDR1 is GTSNPN and CDR2 is SVGIG in the germline V gene (reference sequence). The V segment lost 2 bases and the J segment 9 bases; nucleotides outside the gene matches: 4. The CDR3 sequence is 12 residues long. This chain's CDR3 is CAWSFGRSEQFF. In DNA form, the CDR3 reads TGTGCCTGGAGTTTCGGGAGGTCTGAGCAGTTCTTC.

The V and J genes are TRBV20-1 and TRBJ2-4; 7 nucleotides line up with TRBD2. The DNA end is more similar to TRBJ2-7, so the J call may be wrong. Per the germline V gene, CDR1 is DFQATT and CDR2 is SNEGSKA (reference sequence). The CDR3 runs 15 residues. This CDR3 reads CSARDSGLYAYEQYF. CDR3 in DNA: TGCAGTGCTCGCGATAGCGGGTTATACGCCTACGAGCAGTACTTC.

This clonotype turned up a few times. J is TRBJ2-1 and V is TRBV20-1, with 8 bases lining up with TRBD2. The CDR3 is 14 residues long. The V gene's germline CDR1 is DFQATT and CDR2 SNEGSKA (reference sequence). V lost 6 bases and J lost 6; bases outside the gene matches: 10. As DNA, the CDR3 is TGCAGTGCCACGGGACTAGTAGGTCGCAATGAGCAGTTCTTC. This encodes CSATGLVGRNEQFF.

The chain employs TRBV27 and TRBJ2-4, with 9 nucleotides matching TRBD1. With the DNA end fitting TRBJ2-7 better, the J assignment may be wrong. The CDR3 runs 15 residues. The germline CDR1 and CDR2 sequences are MNHEY and SMNVEV (reference sequence). CDR3 DNA sequence: TGTGCCAGCAGTCTCCCGGGGACAGGGATGGACGAGCAGTACTTC. It codes for CASSLPGTGMDEQYF.

This chain joins TRBV2 and TRBJ2-7, with 8 bases lining up with TRBD2. Germline loops: CDR1 SNHLY, CDR2 FYNNEI. Germline trimming cut 2 bases from V and 3 bases from J; bases unmatched to any gene: 0. The CDR3 has 13 amino acids. CDR3 sequence: CASSESGGYEQYF. The CDR3, as DNA: TGTGCCAGCAGTGAAAGCGGGGGCTACGAGCAGTACTTC.

V and J are TRBV20-1 and TRBJ2-3; 8 bases map to TRBD2. CDR3 length: 14 amino acids. The V gene's germline CDR1 is DFQATT and CDR2 SNEGSKA (reference sequence). The V segment lost 3 bases and the J segment 6 bases; nucleotides outside the gene matches: 8. The CDR3 loop reads CSASTRPSGDTQYF. For the CDR3, the DNA is TGCAGTGCTAGTACAAGGCCTAGCGGGGATACGCAGTATTTT.

The V call is TRBV20-1, the J call TRBJ2-6; D is ambiguous. CDR3 length: 16 amino acids. The germline gives CDR1 DFQATT, CDR2 SNEGSKA (reference sequence). V lost 2 bases and J 1 base, leaving 12 bases between the germline ends. The CDR3 coding sequence is TGCAGTGCTAGACCTACTCAGAATTCTGGGGCCAACGTCCTGACTTTC. Its translation: CSARPTQNSGANVLTF.

This clonotype has more than one count but fewer than ten. The chain's CDR3 is CASSPGTHGDEQFF. CDR3 nucleotide sequence: TGCGCCAGCAGCCCCGGGACTCACGGGGATGAGCAGTTCTTC. The chain employs TRBV4-1 and TRBJ2-1; D might be TRBD2 (6 bases). V was shortened by 4 bases and J by 8 bases, with 15 bases between the two germline ends. This CDR3 has 14 residues. Germline V gene sequence: CDR1 MGHRA, CDR2 YSYEKL.

The chain links TRBV29-1 to TRBJ2-2; D gene ambiguous. CDR3 size: 14 residues. The V gene's germline CDR1 is SQVTM and CDR2 ANQGSEA. Trimming shortened V by 6 bases and J by 9 bases, and 20 bases separated the two germline ends. This CDR3 is CSVADSWRPRELFF. In DNA, the CDR3 is TGCAGCGTAGCTGATAGTTGGCGGCCCAGGGAGCTGTTTTTT.

This clonotype has just a few counts. The chain uses TRBV7-6 and TRBJ2-1, with TRBD1 identical over 9 bases. Germline CDR1 SGHVS, CDR2 FNYEAQ. With V trimmed by 5 bases and J by 4 bases, 12 bases remained unmatched. This CDR3 contains 17 residues. CDR3 in amino acids: CASSHPLRTGVYNEQFF. CDR3 nucleotide sequence: TGTGCCAGCAGCCATCCCCTCCGGACAGGGGTGTACAATGAGCAGTTCTTC.